The rows below give T cell receptor beta chains drawn from one sample of a study of vaccination effects on CD4 cells after COVID-19. TCRdb's copy holds only in-frame clones and misses some; the assay was immunoSEQ multiplex PCR. The sample carries 64,000 or so clones, around 82% recorded once. No antigen has been identified for these receptors. Sequenced material: CD4+ T cells from PBMCs cultured with HCoV-OC43 spike peptides, taken after COVID-19 vaccination. These TCRs come from a human donor who received a COVID-19 vaccine. CDR3s include the opening cysteine and the closing phenylalanine or tryptophan. The order of the fields is V gene, CDR3 length, J gene, D gene, clone size, CDR3 protein, CDR3 DNA. A D gene is named only where the DNA matches it firmly. Clone size is given for some rows only: seen once, a few or many times, or a class if the clone is expanded.

v_gene: TRBV5-1; len: 14; j_gene: TRBJ2-5; d_gene: NA; abundance: NA; CDR3aa: CASSPGGVHETQYF; CDR3nt: TGCGCCAGCAGCCCTGGCGGGGTGCACGAGACCCAGTACTTC
v_gene: TRBV18; len: 13; j_gene: TRBJ1-2; d_gene: TRBD1; abundance: NA; CDR3aa: CASSATGGDGYTF; CDR3nt: TGTGCCAGCTCCGCGACAGGGGGCGATGGCTACACCTTC
v_gene: TRBV28; len: 14; j_gene: TRBJ1-3; d_gene: NA; abundance: NA; CDR3aa: CASNAHPTPDTIYF; CDR3nt: TGTGCCAGCAACGCGCACCCAACTCCGGACACCATATATTTT
v_gene: TRBV5-1; len: 17; j_gene: TRBJ1-1; d_gene: TRBD1; abundance: NA; CDR3aa: CASSLVGTGGLNTEAFF; CDR3nt: TGCGCCAGCAGCTTGGTAGGGACAGGGGGGCTGAACACTGAAGCTTTCTTT
v_gene: TRBV6-5; len: 12; j_gene: TRBJ2-2; d_gene: NA; abundance: NA; CDR3aa: CASSYSPGELFF; CDR3nt: TGTGCCAGCAGTTACTCACCCGGGGAGCTGTTTTTT
v_gene: TRBV5-1; len: 19; j_gene: TRBJ2-1; d_gene: NA; abundance: NA; CDR3aa: CASSKGPGARAGSYNEQFF; CDR3nt: TGCGCCAGCAGCAAGGGACCGGGGGCGAGGGCGGGATCCTACAATGAGCAGTTCTTC
v_gene: TRBV3-1/TRBV3-2; len: 13; j_gene: TRBJ2-2; d_gene: NA; abundance: once; CDR3aa: CASSQEAAGELFF; CDR3nt: TGTGCCAGCAGCCAAGAAGCGGCGGGGGAGCTGTTTTTT
v_gene: TRBV7-2; len: 14; j_gene: TRBJ2-1; d_gene: NA; abundance: NA; CDR3aa: CASSSTPVRSEQFF; CDR3nt: TGTGCCAGCAGCTCGACACCGGTTAGGAGTGAGCAGTTCTTC
v_gene: TRBV2; len: 15; j_gene: TRBJ1-5; d_gene: NA; abundance: NA; CDR3aa: CASRAEPGGNQPQHF; CDR3nt: TGTGCCAGCAGGGCCGAGCCAGGAGGCAATCAGCCCCAGCATTTT
v_gene: TRBV4-1; len: 12; j_gene: TRBJ2-5; d_gene: NA; abundance: NA; CDR3aa: CASSLKGETQYF; CDR3nt: TGCGCCAGCAGCCTCAAAGGAGAGACCCAGTACTTC
v_gene: TRBV6-4; len: 13; j_gene: TRBJ1-1; d_gene: NA; abundance: NA; CDR3aa: CASSREVNTEAFF; CDR3nt: TGTGCCAGCAGCCGGGAGGTGAACACTGAAGCTTTCTTT
v_gene: TRBV6-5; len: 13; j_gene: TRBJ1-5; d_gene: NA; abundance: NA; CDR3aa: CASRVYSNQPQHF; CDR3nt: TGTGCCAGCAGGGTATATAGCAATCAGCCCCAGCATTTT
v_gene: TRBV19; len: 11; j_gene: TRBJ2-2; d_gene: NA; abundance: NA; CDR3aa: CASSDFGELFF; CDR3nt: TGTGCCAGTAGTGACTTCGGGGAGCTGTTTTTT
v_gene: TRBV4-1; len: 15; j_gene: TRBJ1-5; d_gene: NA; abundance: NA; CDR3aa: CASSQDSGQDQPQHF; CDR3nt: TGCGCCAGCAGCCAAGATTCAGGTCAGGACCAGCCCCAGCATTTT
v_gene: TRBV2; len: 14; j_gene: TRBJ2-2; d_gene: NA; abundance: NA; CDR3aa: CASRADTNTGELFF; CDR3nt: TGTGCCAGCAGGGCGGACACGAACACCGGGGAGCTGTTTTTT
v_gene: TRBV24-1; len: 15; j_gene: TRBJ1-2; d_gene: NA; abundance: NA; CDR3aa: CATSLGGEKSGGYTF; CDR3nt: TGTGCCACTTCTCTCGGTGGGGAGAAATCAGGTGGCTACACCTTC